Each of the 16 T cell receptor beta chains below was sequenced from the same sample in a study of blood T cell repertoires in COVID-19. Generated by immunoSEQ multiplex PCR, the TCRdb table keeps only in-frame clones and is missing some. The sample holds about 160,000 clones, around four fifths seen once. Material for sequencing was peripheral blood. The receptors were sampled from an elderly woman with acute or convalescent COVID-19.

V is TRBV4-2 and J is TRBJ2-3; the match to TRBD2 covers 8 bases. Germline loops: CDR1 LGHNA, CDR2 YNFKEQ. The CDR3 runs to 15 residues. With 4 bases clipped from V and 0 bases from J, the junction kept 3 bases outside the gene matches. The CDR3 spells CASSRIAGSTDTQYF. For the CDR3, the DNA is TGTGCCAGCAGCCGTATAGCGGGGAGCACAGATACGCAGTATTTT.

The rearrangement uses TRBV5-6 and TRBJ1-2; 9 bases line up with TRBD1. There are 19 residues in the CDR3. V was pared by 3 bases and J by 4 bases, with 19 bases of the junction left unmatched. Germline assignment: CDR1 SGHDT and CDR2 YYEEEE. As DNA, the CDR3 is TGTGCCAGCAGCTACCCGAGTTACAGGGGGCTTTTATTCATCTATGGCTACACCTTC. Its protein product is CASSYPSYRGLLFIYGYTF.

V gene TRBV3-1 (or the pseudogene TRBV3-2) combines with J gene TRBJ2-1; 8 bases agree with TRBD2. Unmatched junction bases numbered 4, after V lost 0 bases and J lost 6 bases. Germline V gives CDR1 LGHDT, CDR2 YNNKEL (reference sequence). CDR3 length: 15 amino acids. The CDR3 DNA sequence: TGTGCCAGCAGCCAAGAAGGGAGCGGGAGCAATGAGCAGTTCTTC. This codes for CASSQEGSGSNEQFF.

This clone appeared a single time. J is TRBJ2-7 and V is TRBV27; weak D call: TRBD2 (6 bases). The CDR3 consists of 14 residues. The V gene lost 2 bases and the J gene lost 6 bases, with 14 bases spanning the gap. The V gene's germline CDR1 is MNHEY and CDR2 SMNVEV (reference sequence). CDR3 coding DNA: TGTGCCAGCAGTTTAGGGGGGAAGGGTGCCGAGCAGTACTTC. This sequence encodes CASSLGGKGAEQYF.

The chain carries TRBV28 and TRBJ2-5; TRBD1 matches 7 bases. Germline V gene sequence: CDR1 MDHEN, CDR2 SYDVKM. CDR3 length: 14 residues. V gave up 5 bases and J gave up 5 bases; unmatched junction bases: 8. CDR3 residues: CASSQIDRAETQYF. CDR3 sequence (DNA): TGTGCCAGCAGTCAAATCGACAGGGCCGAGACCCAGTACTTC. Complete variable domain (other parts from reference TRBV28 and TRBJ2-5): DVKVTQSSRYLVKRTGEKVFLECVQDMDHENMFWYRQDPGLGLRLIYFSYDVKMKEKGDIPEGYSVSREKKERFSLILESASTNQTSMYLCASSQIDRAETQYFGPGTRLLVL.

The chain has TRBV11-1 and TRBJ2-1; TRBD2 matches 11 bases. The germline V gene encodes CDR1 SGHAT and CDR2 FQDESV (reference sequence). This CDR3 comprises 18 residues. The V and J ends lost 0 bases and 0 bases, in that order; junction bases with no gene match: 4. CDR3 loop: CASSLALAGANSYNEQFF. The DNA for the CDR3 is TGTGCCAGCAGCTTAGCACTAGCGGGAGCGAACTCCTACAATGAGCAGTTCTTC.

The CDR3 reads CASSMKTANSPLHF. DNA of the CDR3: TGTGCCAGTAGTATGAAGACAGCAAATTCACCCCTCCACTTT. This sequence joins TRBV19 and TRBJ1-6; D possibly corresponds to TRBD1 (5 bases). V dropped 3 bases and J dropped 7 bases, with 10 bases sitting between them. This CDR3 comprises 14 residues. Per germline, CDR1 LNHDA and CDR2 SQIVND (reference sequence).

V usage is TRBV5-4 and J usage is TRBJ2-3; perhaps TRBD2 as D (6 bases). Trimming left V 0 bases short and J 0 bases short, with 17 bases between. This CDR3 spans 18 amino acids. Germline V gene sequence: CDR1 SGHNT, CDR2 YYREEE (reference sequence). The DNA for the CDR3 is TGTGCCAGCAGCTTGGGGCTAGCGTCCCCAGCTAGCACAGATACGCAGTATTTT. The encoded protein is CASSLGLASPASTDTQYF.

The J gene is TRBJ1-2, the V gene TRBV4-3; a possible D gene is TRBD1 (6 bases). Germline V gene data show CDR1 as LGHNA and CDR2 as YSLEER. This CDR3 is built from 14 residues. The V and J ends lost 1 base and 1 base respectively, with 7 bases between them. This chain's CDR3 is CASSQAGDNYGYTF. The CDR3 DNA reads TGCGCCAGCAGCCAAGCAGGGGATAACTATGGCTACACCTTC.

V is TRBV21-1 and J is TRBJ2-7; the D call of TRBD2 is as the table states it, not checked on the DNA. TRBV21-1 counts as a pseudogene. The CDR3 is 16 residues long. The DNA for the CDR3 is TGTGCCAGCAGCCCCGGGGGACGGGGGAGCTCCTACGAGCAGTACTTC. Protein: CASSPGGRGSSYEQYF.

V and J are TRBV5-1 and TRBJ2-1; D might be TRBD2 (5 bases). The germline CDR1 and CDR2 sequences are SGHRS and YFSETQ. The ends were cut back, 2 bases at V and 0 bases at J, with 6 bases in the middle. The CDR3 is 14 amino acids. CDR3 residues: CASSLAVSYNEQFF. DNA of the CDR3: TGCGCCAGCAGCTTAGCGGTCTCCTACAATGAGCAGTTCTTC. Complete variable domain (other parts from reference TRBV5-1 and TRBJ2-1): KAGVTQTPRYLIKTRGQQVTLSCSPISGHRSVSWYQQTPGQGLQFLFEYFSETQRNKGNFPGRFSGRQFSNSRSEMNVSTLELGDSALYLCASSLAVSYNEQFFGPGTRLTVL.

The chain joins TRBV10-3 to TRBJ1-5, with D possibly TRBD1 on 5 matching bases. This CDR3 is built from 15 residues. V was cut by 8 bases and J by 2 bases, with 16 bases left in between. Germline V CDR1 and CDR2: ENHRY, SYGVKD. The CDR3 is CAIRGEDVGNQPQHF. DNA of the CDR3: TGTGCCATCCGGGGGGAGGATGTCGGCAATCAGCCCCAGCATTTT.

The rearrangement links TRBV5-4 to TRBJ2-1, with D possibly being TRBD1 (5 bases). Germline CDR1 and CDR2: SGHNT and YYREEE (reference sequence). The V gene lost 0 bases and the J gene lost 3 bases, with 10 bases spanning the gap. This CDR3 spans 15 amino acids. The CDR3 reads CASSLVGRLYNEQFF. In nucleotides, the CDR3 is TGTGCCAGCAGCTTGGTGGGGCGACTCTACAATGAGCAGTTCTTC.

This clone was counted a few times. V gene TRBV13 combines with J gene TRBJ1-2; 9 bases map to TRBD1. The V and J ends lost 6 bases and 4 bases, in that order; junction bases with no gene match: 12. Germline V gene lookup returns CDR1 PRHDT and CDR2 FYEKMQ (reference sequence). This CDR3 region has 16 residues. Here the CDR3 reads CASRPRTGDGSYGYTF. The CDR3 DNA sequence: TGTGCCAGCAGGCCCCGGACAGGGGATGGCAGCTATGGCTACACCTTC.

CDR3 in amino acids: CSVSRGPSEQYF. In nucleotides, the CDR3 is TGCAGCGTTAGCAGGGGGCCCAGCGAGCAGTACTTC. The chain has TRBV29-1 and TRBJ2-7, with 8 nucleotides matching TRBD1. Germline CDR1 and CDR2: SQVTM and ANQGSEA. The CDR3 covers 12 residues. The J segment lost 6 bases and the V segment lost 5 bases, leaving 6 bases of the junction unmatched.

About this clone itself: In this CDR3 the conserved last residue, phenylalanine or tryptophan, is missing, so a read error is likely. The DNA is left out, because the CDR3 cannot be placed on it with certainty; the CDR3 is given as TCRdb lists it. The chain has TRBV28 and TRBJ1-2; TRBD1 is the table's D call, not checked against the DNA. The CDR3 totals 12 residues, both ends included. Looked up from germline, CDR1 is MDHEN and CDR2 is SYDVKM. The CDR3 sequence: CASSTLLRGQEY.